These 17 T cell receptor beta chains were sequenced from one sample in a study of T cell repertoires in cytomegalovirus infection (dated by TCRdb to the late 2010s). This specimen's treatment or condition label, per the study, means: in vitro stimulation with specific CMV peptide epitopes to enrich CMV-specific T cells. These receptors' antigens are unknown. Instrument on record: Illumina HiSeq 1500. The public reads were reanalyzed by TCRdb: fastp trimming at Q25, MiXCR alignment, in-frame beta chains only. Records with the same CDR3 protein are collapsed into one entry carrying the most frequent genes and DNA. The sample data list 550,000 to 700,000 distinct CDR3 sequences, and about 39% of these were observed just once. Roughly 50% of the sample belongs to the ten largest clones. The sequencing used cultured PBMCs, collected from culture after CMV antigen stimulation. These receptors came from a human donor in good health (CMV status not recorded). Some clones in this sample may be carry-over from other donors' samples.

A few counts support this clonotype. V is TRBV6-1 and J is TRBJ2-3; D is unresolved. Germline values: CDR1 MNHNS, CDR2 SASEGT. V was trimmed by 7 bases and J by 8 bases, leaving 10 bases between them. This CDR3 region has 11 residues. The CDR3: CASTYEFTQYF. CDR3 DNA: TGTGCCAGCACTTACGAGTTTACGCAGTATTTT.

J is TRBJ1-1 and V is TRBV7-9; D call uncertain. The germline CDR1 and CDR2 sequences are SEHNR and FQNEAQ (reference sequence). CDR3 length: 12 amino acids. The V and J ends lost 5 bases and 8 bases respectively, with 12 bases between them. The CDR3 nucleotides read TGTGCCAGCAGCCCCGACACCACCGAAGCTTTCTTT. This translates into CASSPDTTEAFF. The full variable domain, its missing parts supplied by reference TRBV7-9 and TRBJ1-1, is DTGVSQNPRHKITKRGQNVTFRCDPISEHNRLYWYRQTLGQGPEFLTYFQNEAQLEKSRLLSDRFSAERPKGSFSTLEIQRTEQGDSAMYLCASSPDTTEAFFGQGTRLTVV.

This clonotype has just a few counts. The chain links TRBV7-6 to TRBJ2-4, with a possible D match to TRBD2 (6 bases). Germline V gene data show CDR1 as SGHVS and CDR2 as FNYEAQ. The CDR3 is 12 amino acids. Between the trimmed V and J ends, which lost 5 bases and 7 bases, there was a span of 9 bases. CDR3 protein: CASSDGSNIQYF. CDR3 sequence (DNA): TGTGCCAGCAGCGACGGGAGCAACATTCAGTACTTC.

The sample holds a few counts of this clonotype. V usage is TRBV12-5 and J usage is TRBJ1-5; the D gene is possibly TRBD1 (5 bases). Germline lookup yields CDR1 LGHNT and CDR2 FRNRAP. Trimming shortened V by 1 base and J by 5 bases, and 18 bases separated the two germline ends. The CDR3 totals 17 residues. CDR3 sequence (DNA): TGTGCTAGTGGTTTGGCACACCGGCCAGGGTGGGATCAGCCCCAGCATTTT. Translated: CASGLAHRPGWDQPQHF.

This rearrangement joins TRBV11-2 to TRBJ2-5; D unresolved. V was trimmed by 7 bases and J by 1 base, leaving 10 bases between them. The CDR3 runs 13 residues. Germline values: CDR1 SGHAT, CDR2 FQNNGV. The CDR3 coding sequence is TGTGCCAGCACCCGAGGCAGCCAAGAGACCCAGTACTTC. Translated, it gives CASTRGSQETQYF.

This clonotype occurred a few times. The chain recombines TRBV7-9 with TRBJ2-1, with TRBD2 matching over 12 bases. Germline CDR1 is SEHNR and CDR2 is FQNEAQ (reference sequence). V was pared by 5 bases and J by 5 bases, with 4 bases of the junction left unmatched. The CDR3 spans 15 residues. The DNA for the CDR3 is TGTGCCAGCAGCCAGGGACTAGCGGGCGACAATGAGCAGTTCTTC. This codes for CASSQGLAGDNEQFF.

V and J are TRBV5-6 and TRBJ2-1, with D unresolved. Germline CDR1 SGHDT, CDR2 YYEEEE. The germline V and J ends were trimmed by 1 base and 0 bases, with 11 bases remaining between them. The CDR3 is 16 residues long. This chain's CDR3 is CASSLHPTSSYNEQFF. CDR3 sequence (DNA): TGTGCCAGCAGCTTGCACCCGACGAGCTCCTACAATGAGCAGTTCTTC.

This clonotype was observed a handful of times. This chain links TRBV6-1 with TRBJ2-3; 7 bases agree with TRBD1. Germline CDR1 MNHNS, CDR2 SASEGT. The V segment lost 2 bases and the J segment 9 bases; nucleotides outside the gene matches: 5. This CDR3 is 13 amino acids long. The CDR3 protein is CASSELQGETQYF. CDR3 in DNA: TGTGCCAGCAGTGAATTGCAGGGGGAGACGCAGTATTTT.

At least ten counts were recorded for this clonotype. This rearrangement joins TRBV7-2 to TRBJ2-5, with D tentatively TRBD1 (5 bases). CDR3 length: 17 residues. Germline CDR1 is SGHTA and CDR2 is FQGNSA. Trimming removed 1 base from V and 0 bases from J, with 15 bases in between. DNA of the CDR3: TGTGCCAGCAGCTTAGTGTACTGGGGCCAACACCAAGAGACCCAGTACTTC. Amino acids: CASSLVYWGQHQETQYF.

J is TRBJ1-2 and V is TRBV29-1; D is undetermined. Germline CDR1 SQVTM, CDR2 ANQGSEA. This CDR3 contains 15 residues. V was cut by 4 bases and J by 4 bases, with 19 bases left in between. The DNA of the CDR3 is TGCAGCGTTGGACCATCGGGAGACGGTGGCTATGGCTACACCTTC. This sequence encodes CSVGPSGDGGYGYTF.

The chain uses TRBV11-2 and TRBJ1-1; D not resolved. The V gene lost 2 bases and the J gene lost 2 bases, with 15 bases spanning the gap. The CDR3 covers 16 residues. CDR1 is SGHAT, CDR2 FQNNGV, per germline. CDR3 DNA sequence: TGTGCCAGCAGCTTAAGTCTCCGAGGGATTAACACTGAAGCTTTCTTT. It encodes CASSLSLRGINTEAFF.

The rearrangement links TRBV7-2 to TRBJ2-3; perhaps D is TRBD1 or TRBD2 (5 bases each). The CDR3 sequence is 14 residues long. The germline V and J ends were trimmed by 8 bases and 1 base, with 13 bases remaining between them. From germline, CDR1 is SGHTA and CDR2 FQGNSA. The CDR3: CASAPGAGTDTQYF. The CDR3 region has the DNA TGTGCCAGCGCCCCCGGGGCTGGCACAGATACGCAGTATTTT.

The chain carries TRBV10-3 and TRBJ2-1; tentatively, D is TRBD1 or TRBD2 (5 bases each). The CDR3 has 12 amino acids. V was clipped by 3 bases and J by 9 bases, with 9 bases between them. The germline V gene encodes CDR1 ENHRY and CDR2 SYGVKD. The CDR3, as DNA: TGTGCCATCAGTGATTGGGGGAGTGAGCAGTTCTTC. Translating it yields CAISDWGSEQFF.

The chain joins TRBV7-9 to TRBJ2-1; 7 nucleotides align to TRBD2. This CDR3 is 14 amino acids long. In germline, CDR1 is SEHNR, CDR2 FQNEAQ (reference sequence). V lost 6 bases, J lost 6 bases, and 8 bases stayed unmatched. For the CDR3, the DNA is TGTGCCAGCAGTTTAAACGGGGGGTCCAATGAGCAGTTCTTC. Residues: CASSLNGGSNEQFF.

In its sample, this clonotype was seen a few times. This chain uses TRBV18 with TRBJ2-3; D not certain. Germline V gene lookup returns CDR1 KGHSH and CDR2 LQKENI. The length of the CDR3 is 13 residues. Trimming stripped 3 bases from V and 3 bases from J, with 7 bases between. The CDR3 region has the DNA TGTGCCAGCTCACCGACCCAGACAGATACGCAGTATTTT. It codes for CASSPTQTDTQYF.

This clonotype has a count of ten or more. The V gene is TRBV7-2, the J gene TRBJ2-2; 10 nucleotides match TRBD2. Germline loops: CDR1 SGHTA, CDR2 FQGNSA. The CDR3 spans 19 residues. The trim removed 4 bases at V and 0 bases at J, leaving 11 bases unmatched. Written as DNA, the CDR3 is TGTGCCAGCAGCTCTAAGGGTTCTCTAGCGGGGGCGAACACCGGGGAGCTGTTTTTT. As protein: CASSSKGSLAGANTGELFF. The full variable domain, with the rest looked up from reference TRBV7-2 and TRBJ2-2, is GAGVSQSPSNKVTEKGKDVELRCDPISGHTALYWYRQSLGQGLEFLIYFQGNSAPDKSGLPSDRFSAERTGGSVSTLTIQRTQQEDSAVYLCASSSKGSLAGANTGELFFGEGSRLTVL.

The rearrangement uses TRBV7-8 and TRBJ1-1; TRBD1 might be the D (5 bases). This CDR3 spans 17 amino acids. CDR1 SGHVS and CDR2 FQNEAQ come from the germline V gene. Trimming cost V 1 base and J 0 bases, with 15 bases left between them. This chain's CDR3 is CASSLGWGDGLNTEAFF. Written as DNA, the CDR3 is TGTGCCAGCAGCTTAGGTTGGGGGGACGGATTGAACACTGAAGCTTTCTTT.